This T cell receptor beta chain was recovered during a study of human T cells and chemical hapten exposure. Findings and caveats of the study: The number of TCRs over 1 in 1000 frequency stayed unchanged after DPC.

Trimming left V 4 bases short and J 1 base short, with 7 bases between. The CDR3 contains 14 residues. Germline V gene sequence: CDR1 SEHNR, CDR2 FQNEAQ (reference sequence). The library gave individual cDNA molecules unique molecular identifiers. In the source study's methods: Individual samples carried between about 23,224 and 700,000 TCRs, with about 88,000 as the median. One entry per CDR3 protein results from TCRdb running MiXCR on the RACE reads. The V and J calls follow TCRdb's processing rather than the paper's. The data show tens of thousands of distinct CDR3 sequences, approximately 10% seen once. This clonotype has at least ten counts. Its antigen is currently unknown. Documented time point: healthy volunteer bleed at 2 weeks. Unfractionated whole blood yielded the extracted total RNA.

The receptor's source is a female donor in good health. Some clones in this sample may be carry-over from other donors' samples. The V and J genes are TRBV7-9 and TRBJ2-2, with unresolved D. What was sequenced was whole blood. CDR3 in amino acids: CASSYRVNTGELFF. The CDR3 nucleotides are TGTGCCAGCAGCTATAGGGTGAACACCGGGGAGCTGTTTTTT.